Presented here are 2 T cell receptor beta chains from one specimen sequenced in a study of siplizumab effects on memory and regulatory T cells. The repertoire was sequenced with immunoSEQ multiplex PCR; TCRdb's copy has only in-frame clones and lacks some. The table has about 100,000 clones, about 93% seen once. The source material was Tregs sorted from blood. Every receptor here comes from a human donor in good health.

This clone was found once. The chain has TRBV27 and TRBJ2-7; 12 nucleotides agree with TRBD2. The V gene's germline CDR1 is MNHEY and CDR2 SMNVEV (reference sequence). The CDR3 extends over 15 amino acids. V lost 6 bases and J lost 3; bases outside the gene matches: 6. Here the CDR3 DNA reads TGTGCCAGCAGACTTCGACTAGCGGGAGTCTACGAGCAGTACTTC. It specifies CASRLRLAGVYEQYF.

The chain employs TRBV5-8 and TRBJ2-4, with D unresolved. The CDR3 has 16 residues. Germline V CDR1 and CDR2: SGHTS, YDEGEE. V dropped 1 base and J dropped 0 bases, with 11 bases sitting between them. CDR3 DNA: TGTGCCAGCAGCTTGTCCGGAACGCTAGCCAAAAACATTCAGTACTTC. Amino acid sequence: CASSLSGTLAKNIQYF. Full variable domain (outside the CDR3, taken from reference TRBV5-8 and TRBJ2-4): EAGVTQSPTHLIKTRGQQATLRCSPISGHTSVYWYQQALGLGLQFLLWYDEGEERNRGNFPPRFSGRQFPNYSSELNVNALELEDSALYLCASSLSGTLAKNIQYFGAGTRLSVL.